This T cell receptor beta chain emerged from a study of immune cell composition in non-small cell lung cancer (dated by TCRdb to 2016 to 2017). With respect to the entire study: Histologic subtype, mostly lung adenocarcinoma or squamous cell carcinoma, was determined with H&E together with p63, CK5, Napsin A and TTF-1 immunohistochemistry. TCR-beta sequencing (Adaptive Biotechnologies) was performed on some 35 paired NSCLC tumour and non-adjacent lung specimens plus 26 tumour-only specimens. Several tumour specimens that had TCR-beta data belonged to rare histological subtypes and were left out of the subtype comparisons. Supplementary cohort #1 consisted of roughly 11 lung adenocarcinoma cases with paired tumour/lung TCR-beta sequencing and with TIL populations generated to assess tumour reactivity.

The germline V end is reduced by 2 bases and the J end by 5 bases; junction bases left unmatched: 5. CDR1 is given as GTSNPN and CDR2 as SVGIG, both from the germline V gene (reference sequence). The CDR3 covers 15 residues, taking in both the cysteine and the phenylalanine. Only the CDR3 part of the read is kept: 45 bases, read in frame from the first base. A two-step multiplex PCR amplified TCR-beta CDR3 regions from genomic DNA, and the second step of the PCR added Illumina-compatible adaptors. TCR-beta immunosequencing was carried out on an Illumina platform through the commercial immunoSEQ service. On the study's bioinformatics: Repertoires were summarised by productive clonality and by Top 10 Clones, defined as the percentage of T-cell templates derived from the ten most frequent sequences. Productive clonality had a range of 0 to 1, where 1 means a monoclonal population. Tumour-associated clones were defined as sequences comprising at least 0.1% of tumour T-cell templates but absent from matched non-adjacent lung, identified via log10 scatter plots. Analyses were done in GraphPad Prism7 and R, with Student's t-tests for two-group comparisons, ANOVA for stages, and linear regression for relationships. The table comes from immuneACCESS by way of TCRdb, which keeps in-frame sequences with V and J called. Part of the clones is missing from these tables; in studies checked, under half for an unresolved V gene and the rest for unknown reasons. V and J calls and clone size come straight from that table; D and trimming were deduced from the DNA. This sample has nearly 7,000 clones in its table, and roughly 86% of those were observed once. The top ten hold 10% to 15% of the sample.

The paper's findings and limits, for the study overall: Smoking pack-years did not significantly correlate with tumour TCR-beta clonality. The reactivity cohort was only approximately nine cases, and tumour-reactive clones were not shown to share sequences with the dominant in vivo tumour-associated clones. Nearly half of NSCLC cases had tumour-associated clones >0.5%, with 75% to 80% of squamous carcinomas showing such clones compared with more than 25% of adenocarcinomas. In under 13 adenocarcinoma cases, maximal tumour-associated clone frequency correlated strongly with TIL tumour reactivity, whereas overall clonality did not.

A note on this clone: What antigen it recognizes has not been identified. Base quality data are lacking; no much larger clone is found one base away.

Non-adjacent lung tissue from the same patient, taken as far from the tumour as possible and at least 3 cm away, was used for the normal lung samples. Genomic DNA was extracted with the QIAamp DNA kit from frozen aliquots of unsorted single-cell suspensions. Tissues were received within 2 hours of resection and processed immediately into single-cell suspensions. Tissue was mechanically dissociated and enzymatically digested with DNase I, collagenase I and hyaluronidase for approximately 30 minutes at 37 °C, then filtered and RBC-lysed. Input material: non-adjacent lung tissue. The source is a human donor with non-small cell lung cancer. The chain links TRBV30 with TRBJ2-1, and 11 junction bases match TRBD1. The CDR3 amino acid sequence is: CAWSRRGQGDNEQFF. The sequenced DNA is TGTGCCTGGAGTCGAAGGGGACAGGGGGACAATGAGCAGTTCTTC.